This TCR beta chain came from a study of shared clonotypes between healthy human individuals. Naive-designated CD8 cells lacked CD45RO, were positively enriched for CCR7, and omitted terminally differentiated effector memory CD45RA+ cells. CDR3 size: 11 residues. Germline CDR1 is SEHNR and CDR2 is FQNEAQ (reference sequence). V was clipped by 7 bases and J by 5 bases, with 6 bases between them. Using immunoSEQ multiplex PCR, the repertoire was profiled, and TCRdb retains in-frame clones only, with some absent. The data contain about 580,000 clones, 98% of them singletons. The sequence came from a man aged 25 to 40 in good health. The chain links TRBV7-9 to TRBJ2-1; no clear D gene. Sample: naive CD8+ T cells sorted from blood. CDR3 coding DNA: TGTGCCAGCACTAGACACAATGAGCAGTTCTTC. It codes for CASTRHNEQFF.